This T cell receptor beta chain emerged from a study of blood T cell repertoires in COVID-19. Study at large: COVID-19 samples, acute and convalescent, were from the United States, Italy and Spain. T cells, B-cell-depleted T cells, or PBMCs supplied cDNA or gDNA.

In the original workflow: Amplification from reference gene primers served as the basis for estimated nucleated cell counts. Data came from immunoSEQ multiplex PCR; TCRdb stores just in-frame clones and leaves some out. V and J calls plus clone size are reproduced from that table; the DNA served to infer D and trimming. This table holds fewer than 200,000 clones, about 86% found once. The V and J ends lost 0 bases and 2 bases respectively, with 19 bases between them. The CDR3 consists of 19 residues. Germline lookup yields CDR1 MNHNS and CDR2 SASEGT. This clone was observed a handful of times. The genes are TRBV6-1 and TRBJ2-2; possible D gene TRBD1, 5 bases. The sequence was obtained from a man aged 50 or older with active or convalescent COVID-19. Material: peripheral blood. The CDR3 loop reads CASSEASRVVGVNTGELFF. CDR3 nucleotides: TGTGCCAGCAGTGAAGCCTCCAGGGTGGTAGGGGTTAACACCGGGGAGCTGTTTTTT.